These T cell receptor beta chains were read from a single sample in a study of blood T cells in healthy people across ages. TCRdb itself ran the 5' RACE reads through MiXCR, one entry per CDR3 protein. Of more than 650,000 distinct CDR3 sequences in the sample, about 55% were seen once. Sequences were obtained from blood. The receptors here all came from a man older than 75 in good health. CDR3s include the opening cysteine and the closing phenylalanine or tryptophan. A D gene is named only where the DNA matches it firmly. Not every row has a clone size; where given, it reads once, few, many or a size class.

V gene	J gene	D gene	clone size	CDR3 protein	CDR3 DNA
TRBV29-1	TRBJ2-5	.	.	CSPRTGETQYF	TGCAGCCCCCGGACGGGAGAGACCCAGTACTTC
TRBV4-2	TRBJ1-5	TRBD1	.	CASSLTQGADQPQHF	TGTGCCAGCAGCCTTACGCAGGGGGCCGATCAGCCCCAGCATTTT
TRBV7-2	TRBJ2-5	TRBD2	.	CASSLAAFSGRSAYF	TGTGCCAGCAGCTTAGCGGCGTTTAGCGGGAGGTCGGCGTACTTC
TRBV24-1	TRBJ2-1	.	.	CATSAQGGIYNEQFF	TGTGCCACCAGTGCTCAGGGGGGGATCTACAATGAGCAGTTCTTC
TRBV10-3	TRBJ2-1	TRBD2	many	CAILAGEGNEQFF	TGTGCCATCTTAGCGGGAGAAGGCAATGAGCAGTTCTTC
TRBV5-1	TRBJ2-3	.	few	CASSFRPFVTDTQYF	TGCGCCAGCAGCTTCCGACCGTTTGTCACAGATACGCAGTATTTT
TRBV20-1	TRBJ2-7	.	once	CSATPYEQYF	TGCAGTGCTACCCCCTACGAGCAGTACTTC
TRBV25-1	TRBJ2-3	TRBD1	.	CASSEDRGNRYAYF	TGTGCCAGCAGTGAGGACAGGGGGAACAGATACGCGTATTTT
TRBV5-1	TRBJ1-5	.	.	CASSLGQEDQPQHF	TGCGCCAGCAGCTTAGGCCAGGAGGATCAGCCCCAGCATTTT
TRBV10-3	TRBJ1-1	TRBD1	.	CAIRSGTGGFTEAFF	TGTGCCATCAGATCCGGGACAGGGGGCTTCACTGAAGCTTTCTTT
TRBV15	TRBJ2-7	TRBD2	.	CATSIPSGSYEQYF	TGTGCCACCAGCATACCTAGCGGCTCCTACGAGCAGTACTTC
TRBV7-9	TRBJ2-1	.	.	CASSPPLARRNEQFF	TGTGCCAGCAGCCCCCCACTAGCCCGGCGCAATGAGCAGTTCTTC
TRBV29-1	TRBJ2-3	.	few	CSVEGLATDTQYF	TGCAGCGTTGAAGGGCTAGCTACAGATACGCAGTATTTT
TRBV27	TRBJ2-1	.	.	CASSLSRGGEQFF	TGTGCCAGCAGTTTATCGCGAGGGGGTGAGCAGTTCTTC
TRBV12-3/TRBV12-4	TRBJ1-2	TRBD1	.	CASSMTGGYHYGYTF	TGTGCCAGCAGTATGACAGGGGGCTACCACTATGGCTACACCTTC
TRBV20-1	TRBJ2-5	.	.	CSAPEIGGETQYF	TGCAGTGCCCCAGAGATTGGCGGAGAGACCCAGTACTTC
TRBV20-1	TRBJ2-7	.	.	CSLLGLTYEQYF	TGCAGTCTCTTGGGGCTGACCTACGAGCAGTACTTC
TRBV24-1	TRBJ2-3	.	.	CATSEINDFLCGHRYAYF	TGTGCCACCAGTGAAATTAACGACTTTTTGTGCGGGCACAGATACGCGTATTTT
TRBV2	TRBJ2-1	.	.	CASSDAVASSEQFF	TGTGCCAGCAGTGATGCAGTTGCCAGCTCTGAGCAGTTCTTC
TRBV20-1	TRBJ2-1	TRBD2	many	CSAPTSDQSYNEQFF	TGCAGTGCACCGACTAGCGACCAATCCTACAATGAGCAGTTCTTC
TRBV18	TRBJ2-1	.	few	CASSQRGEQFF	TGTGCCAGCTCACAGCGCGGGGAGCAGTTCTTC
TRBV20-1	TRBJ1-2	.	many	CSASPEGFRGYTF	TGCAGTGCTAGCCCAGAAGGGTTTCGTGGCTACACCTTC
TRBV5-1	TRBJ2-7	.	.	CASSGDRTDEQYF	TGCGCCAGCAGCGGCGACAGGACCGACGAGCAGTACTTC
TRBV20-1	TRBJ2-7	.	.	CSARWLSNSYEQYF	TGCAGTGCTAGATGGCTGAGTAACTCCTACGAGCAGTACTTC
TRBV7-2	TRBJ1-2	.	.	CASSPGTLSLYGYTF	TGTGCCAGCAGCCCGGGGACTCTGAGCCTCTATGGCTACACCTTC
TRBV6-5	TRBJ2-2	TRBD2	.	CASSSGRGPNTGELFF	TGTGCCAGCTCTAGCGGGAGGGGACCGAACACCGGGGAGCTGTTTTTT
TRBV27	TRBJ2-7	.	.	CASSPNPGPYYEQYF	TGTGCCAGCAGTCCAAACCCGGGACCCTACTACGAGCAGTACTTC
TRBV18	TRBJ2-1	TRBD2	.	CASSPPREGPYNEQFF	TGTGCCAGCTCACCACCGCGGGAGGGCCCTTACAATGAGCAGTTCTTC
TRBV6-2/TRBV6-3	TRBJ1-6	.	.	CASSDPGGGNSPPHF	TGTGCCAGCAGTGACCCGGGAGGCGGCAATTCGCCCCCCCACTTT
TRBV2	TRBJ2-5	TRBD2	.	CASTSSGRPQETQYF	TGTGCCAGCACCAGTAGCGGGAGGCCCCAAGAGACCCAGTACTTC
TRBV4-1	TRBJ1-1	.	.	CASSRGSGTEAFF	TGCGCCAGCAGCCGCGGTAGCGGCACTGAAGCTTTCTTT
TRBV15	TRBJ2-7	.	once	CATSSSPHEQYF	TGTGCCACCAGCAGCTCCCCGCACGAGCAGTACTTC
TRBV3-1	TRBJ2-7	TRBD1	.	CASSQDGTGGDEQYF	TGTGCCAGCAGCCAAGATGGGACAGGCGGCGACGAGCAGTACTTC
TRBV10-3	TRBJ2-5	.	.	CAIGGGQVAQYF	TGTGCCATCGGTGGAGGGCAGGTCGCGCAGTACTTC
TRBV5-1	TRBJ2-7	.	.	CASSPEVFGGQYF	TGCGCCAGCAGCCCCGAAGTGTTCGGCGGGCAGTACTTC
TRBV20-1	TRBJ2-7	.	few	CSALKSGTVYEQYF	TGCAGTGCTTTAAAATCCGGGACTGTGTACGAGCAGTACTTC
TRBV20-1	TRBJ2-3	.	.	CSAQDREGTDTQYF	TGCAGTGCCCAAGACAGGGAGGGGACAGATACGCAGTATTTT
TRBV5-1	TRBJ2-7	TRBD2	.	CAGSLAAGRESEQYF	TGCGCCGGCAGCTTGGCCGCCGGGAGGGAAAGCGAGCAGTACTTC
TRBV28	TRBJ1-6	.	few	CASTYPFSSPLHF	TGTGCCAGCACCTACCCGTTCTCTTCACCCCTCCACTTT
TRBV13	TRBJ2-7	TRBD2	few	CASSTGLVNEQYF	TGTGCCAGCAGCACCGGACTAGTAAACGAGCAGTACTTC
TRBV28	TRBJ2-7	TRBD1	.	CASSPRDRVFYEQYF	TGTGCCAGCAGTCCGCGGGACAGGGTCTTTTACGAGCAGTACTTC
TRBV20-1	TRBJ1-2	TRBD1	few	CSARDHRTGDGYTF	TGCAGTGCTAGAGATCATAGGACAGGGGATGGCTACACCTTC
TRBV2	TRBJ1-6	.	.	CASRGARSSYNSPLHF	TGTGCCAGCCGAGGTGCTAGGAGCTCCTATAATTCACCCCTCCACTTT
TRBV12-3/TRBV12-4	TRBJ1-1	.	.	CASSLIGKNTEAFF	TGTGCCAGCAGTTTGATTGGGAAGAACACTGAAGCTTTCTTT
TRBV2	TRBJ2-7	.	.	CASSESESSYEQYF	TGTGCCAGCAGTGAATCTGAAAGTTCCTACGAGCAGTACTTC
TRBV29-1	TRBJ2-5	TRBD1	few	CSAEGAQETQYF	TGCAGCGCAGAGGGGGCGCAAGAGACCCAGTACTTC
TRBV6-6	TRBJ1-1	TRBD1	.	CASSRPATGVTEAFF	TGTGCCAGCAGCCGTCCAGCGACAGGGGTCACTGAAGCTTTCTTT
TRBV5-1	TRBJ2-1	TRBD2	.	CASSLESLAGNEQFF	TGCGCCAGCAGCTTGGAAAGCCTAGCGGGCAATGAGCAGTTCTTC
TRBV6-6	TRBJ1-4	.	.	CASRSQETNEKLFF	TGTGCCAGCAGGTCTCAGGAGACTAATGAAAAACTGTTTTTT
TRBV7-2	TRBJ2-1	.	.	CASSLSGLGERFF	TGTGCCAGCAGCTTAAGTGGTTTGGGTGAAAGGTTCTTC
TRBV6-6	TRBJ1-1	.	.	CASSSGTMGTEAFF	TGTGCCAGCAGTTCAGGGACAATGGGCACTGAAGCTTTCTTT
TRBV7-2	TRBJ1-5	TRBD1	.	CASSVGTANQPQHF	TGTGCCAGCAGCGTCGGGACAGCGAATCAGCCCCAGCATTTT
TRBV7-2	TRBJ2-1	TRBD2	few	CASSPTLTSGRRNEQFF	TGTGCCAGCAGCCCTACATTGACTAGCGGGAGGCGCAATGAGCAGTTCTTC